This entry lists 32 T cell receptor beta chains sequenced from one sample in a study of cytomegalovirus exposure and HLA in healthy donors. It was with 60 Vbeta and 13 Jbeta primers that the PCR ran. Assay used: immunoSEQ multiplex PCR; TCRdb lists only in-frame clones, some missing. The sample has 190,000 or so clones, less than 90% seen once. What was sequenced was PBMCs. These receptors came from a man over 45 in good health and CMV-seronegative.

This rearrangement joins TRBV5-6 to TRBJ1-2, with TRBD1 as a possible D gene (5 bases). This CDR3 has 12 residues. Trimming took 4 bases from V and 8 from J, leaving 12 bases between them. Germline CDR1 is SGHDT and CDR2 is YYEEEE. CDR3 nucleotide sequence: TGTGCCAGCAGCGTTAGGGGTAGGGGCTACACCTTC. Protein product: CASSVRGRGYTF.

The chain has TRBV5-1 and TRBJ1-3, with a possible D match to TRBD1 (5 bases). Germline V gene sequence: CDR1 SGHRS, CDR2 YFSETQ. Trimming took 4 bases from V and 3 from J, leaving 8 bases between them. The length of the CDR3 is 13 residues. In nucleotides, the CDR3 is TGCGCCAGCAGCGAGGACATTGGAAACACCATATATTTT. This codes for CASSEDIGNTIYF. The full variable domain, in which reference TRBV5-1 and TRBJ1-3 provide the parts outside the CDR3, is KAGVTQTPRYLIKTRGQQVTLSCSPISGHRSVSWYQQTPGQGLQFLFEYFSETQRNKGNFPGRFSGRQFSNSRSEMNVSTLELGDSALYLCASSEDIGNTIYFGEGSWLTVV.

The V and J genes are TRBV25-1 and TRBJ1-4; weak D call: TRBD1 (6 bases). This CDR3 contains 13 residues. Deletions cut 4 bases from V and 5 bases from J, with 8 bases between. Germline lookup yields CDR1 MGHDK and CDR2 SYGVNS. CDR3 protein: CASSGTENEKLFF. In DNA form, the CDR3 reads TGTGCCAGCAGTGGGACAGAGAATGAAAAACTGTTTTTT.

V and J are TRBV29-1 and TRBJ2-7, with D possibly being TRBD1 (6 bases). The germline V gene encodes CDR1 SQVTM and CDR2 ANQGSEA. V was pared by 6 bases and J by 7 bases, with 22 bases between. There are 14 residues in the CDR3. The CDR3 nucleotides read TGCAGCGTCCGAGGGGGAACCGGGGTTAGGGAGCAGTACTTC. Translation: CSVRGGTGVREQYF.

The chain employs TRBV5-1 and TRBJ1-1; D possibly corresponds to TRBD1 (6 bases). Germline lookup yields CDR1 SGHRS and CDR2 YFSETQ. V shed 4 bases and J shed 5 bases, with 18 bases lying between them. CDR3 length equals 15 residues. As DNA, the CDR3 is TGCGCCAGCAGCCCCGAGACAGGCCCTTCTACTGAAGCTTTCTTT. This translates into CASSPETGPSTEAFF.

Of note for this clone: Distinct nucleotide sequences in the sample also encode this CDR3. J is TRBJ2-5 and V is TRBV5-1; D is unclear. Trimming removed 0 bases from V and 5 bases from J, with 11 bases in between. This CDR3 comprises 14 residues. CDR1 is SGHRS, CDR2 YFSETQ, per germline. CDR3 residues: CASSLGRGQETQYF. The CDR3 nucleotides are TGCGCCAGCAGCTTGGGTCGTGGGCAGGAGACCCAGTACTTC.

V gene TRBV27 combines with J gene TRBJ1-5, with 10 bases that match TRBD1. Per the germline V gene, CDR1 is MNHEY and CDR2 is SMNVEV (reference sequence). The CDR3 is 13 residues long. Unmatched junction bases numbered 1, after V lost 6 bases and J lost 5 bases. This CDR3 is CASRGQGDQPQHF. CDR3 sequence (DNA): TGTGCCAGCAGAGGACAGGGGGATCAGCCCCAGCATTTT.

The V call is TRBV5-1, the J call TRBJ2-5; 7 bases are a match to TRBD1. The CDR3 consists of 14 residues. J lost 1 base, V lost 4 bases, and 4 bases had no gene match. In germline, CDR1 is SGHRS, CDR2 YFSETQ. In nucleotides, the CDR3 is TGCGCCAGCAGCAAAGACAGGGCCCAAGAGACCCAGTACTTC. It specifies CASSKDRAQETQYF.

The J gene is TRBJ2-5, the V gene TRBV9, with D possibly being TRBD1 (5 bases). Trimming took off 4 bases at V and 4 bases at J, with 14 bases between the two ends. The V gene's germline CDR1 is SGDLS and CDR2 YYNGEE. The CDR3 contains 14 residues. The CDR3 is CASSLRAWSETQYF. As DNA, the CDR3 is TGTGCCAGCAGCCTCAGGGCTTGGTCAGAGACCCAGTACTTC.

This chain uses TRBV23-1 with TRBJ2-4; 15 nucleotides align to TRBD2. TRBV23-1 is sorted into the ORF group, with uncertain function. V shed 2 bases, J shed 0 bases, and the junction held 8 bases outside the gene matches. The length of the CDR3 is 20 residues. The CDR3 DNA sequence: TGCGCCAGCAGTCAACCACCGGGACTAGCGGGGGGTTTAGCCAAAAACATTCAGTACTTC. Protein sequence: CASSQPPGLAGGLAKNIQYF.

The CDR3 here is CASSLVAGGSYEQYF. The CDR3 DNA reads as TGCGCCAGCAGCTTGGTAGCGGGAGGATCCTACGAGCAGTACTTC. This chain uses TRBV5-1 with TRBJ2-7; 10 nucleotides align to TRBD2. Germline V gives CDR1 SGHRS, CDR2 YFSETQ. V gave up 0 bases and J gave up 1 base; unmatched junction bases: 1. This CDR3 comprises 15 residues.

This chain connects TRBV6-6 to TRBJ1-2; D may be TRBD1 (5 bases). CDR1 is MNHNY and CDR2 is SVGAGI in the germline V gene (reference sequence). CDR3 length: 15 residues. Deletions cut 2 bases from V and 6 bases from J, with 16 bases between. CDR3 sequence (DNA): TGTGCCAGCAGTTACGCGTTCGGGGGGAGAGATGGCTACACCTTC. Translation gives CASSYAFGGRDGYTF.

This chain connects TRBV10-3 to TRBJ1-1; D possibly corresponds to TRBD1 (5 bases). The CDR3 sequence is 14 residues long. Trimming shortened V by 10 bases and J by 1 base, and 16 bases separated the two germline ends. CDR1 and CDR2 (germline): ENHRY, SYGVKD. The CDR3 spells CATRPPTENTEAFF. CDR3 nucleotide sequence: TGTGCCACCCGCCCCCCGACAGAGAACACTGAAGCTTTCTTT.

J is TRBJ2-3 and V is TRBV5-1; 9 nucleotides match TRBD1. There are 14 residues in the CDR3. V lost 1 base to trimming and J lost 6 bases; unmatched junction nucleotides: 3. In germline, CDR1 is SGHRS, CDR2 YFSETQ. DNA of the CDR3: TGCGCCAGCAGCTTGACAGGGGGCTTGGATACGCAGTATTTT. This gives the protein CASSLTGGLDTQYF. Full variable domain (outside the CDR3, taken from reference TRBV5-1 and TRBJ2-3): KAGVTQTPRYLIKTRGQQVTLSCSPISGHRSVSWYQQTPGQGLQFLFEYFSETQRNKGNFPGRFSGRQFSNSRSEMNVSTLELGDSALYLCASSLTGGLDTQYFGPGTRLTVL.

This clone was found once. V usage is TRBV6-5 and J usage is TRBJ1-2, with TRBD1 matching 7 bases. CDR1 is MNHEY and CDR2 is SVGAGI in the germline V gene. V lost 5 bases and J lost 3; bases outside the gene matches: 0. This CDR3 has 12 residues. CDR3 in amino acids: CASSTGDYGYTF. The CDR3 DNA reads TGTGCCAGCAGTACAGGGGACTATGGCTACACCTTC.

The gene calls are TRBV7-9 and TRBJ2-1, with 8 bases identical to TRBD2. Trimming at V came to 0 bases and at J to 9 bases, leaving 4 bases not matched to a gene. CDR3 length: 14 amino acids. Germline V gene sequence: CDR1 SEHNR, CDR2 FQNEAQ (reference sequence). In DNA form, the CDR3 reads TGTGCCAGCAGCTTAGCCGGGACTAGGAGTGAGCAGTTCTTC. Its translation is CASSLAGTRSEQFF.

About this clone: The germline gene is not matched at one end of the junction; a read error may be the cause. CDR3 sequence reads: CASSSQRFLPF. The CDR3 nucleotides are TGTGCCAGCAGCTCTCAGAGGTTCCTCCCCTTC. The chain joins TRBV7-9 to TRBJ1-2; D unclear. The CDR3 extends over 11 amino acids. The germline CDR1 and CDR2 sequences are SEHNR and FQNEAQ (reference sequence).

CDR3 residues: CASSLVSVQLGRGEQFF. The DNA of the CDR3 is TGTGCCAGCAGCTTAGTGTCGGTCCAGCTGGGTAGGGGTGAGCAGTTCTTC. This rearrangement joins TRBV11-2 to TRBJ2-1; tentative D call: TRBD1 (5 bases). Germline V CDR1 and CDR2: SGHAT, FQNNGV. Trimming removed 1 base at V and 9 bases at J, with 22 bases between. This CDR3 comprises 17 residues.

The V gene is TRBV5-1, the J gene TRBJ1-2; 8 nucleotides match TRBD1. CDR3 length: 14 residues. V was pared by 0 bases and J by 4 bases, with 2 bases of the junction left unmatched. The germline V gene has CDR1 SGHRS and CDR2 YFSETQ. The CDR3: CASSLAGGGYGYTF. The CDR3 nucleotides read TGCGCCAGCAGCTTGGCAGGGGGCGGCTATGGCTACACCTTC.

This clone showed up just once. The DNA for the CDR3 is TGTGCCAGCAGGAACACAGGGGGTGGCACTGAAGCTTTCTTT. Its translation: CASRNTGGGTEAFF. The chain couples TRBV6-6 to TRBJ1-1; 8 nucleotides line up with TRBD1. The CDR3 extends over 14 amino acids. CDR1 is MNHNY, CDR2 SVGAGI, per germline (reference sequence). Trimming took 6 bases from V and 4 from J; bases not matched to a gene: 7.

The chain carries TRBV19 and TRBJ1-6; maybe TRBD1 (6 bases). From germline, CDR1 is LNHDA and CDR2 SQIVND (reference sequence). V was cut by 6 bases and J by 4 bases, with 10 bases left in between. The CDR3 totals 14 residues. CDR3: CASSLTGYNSPLHF. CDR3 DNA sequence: TGTGCCAGTAGCTTAACAGGGTATAATTCACCCCTCCACTTT. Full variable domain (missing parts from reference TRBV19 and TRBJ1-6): DGGITQSPKYLFRKEGQNVTLSCEQNLNHDAMYWYRQDPGQGLRLIYYSQIVNDFQKGDIAEGYSVSREKKESFPLTVTSAQKNPTAFYLCASSLTGYNSPLHFGNGTRLTVT.

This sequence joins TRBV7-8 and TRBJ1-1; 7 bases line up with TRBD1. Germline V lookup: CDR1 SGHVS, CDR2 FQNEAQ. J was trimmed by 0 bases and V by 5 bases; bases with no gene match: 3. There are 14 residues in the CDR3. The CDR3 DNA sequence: TGTGCCAGCAGCCCCGGGACAGTGAACACTGAAGCTTTCTTT. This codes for CASSPGTVNTEAFF.

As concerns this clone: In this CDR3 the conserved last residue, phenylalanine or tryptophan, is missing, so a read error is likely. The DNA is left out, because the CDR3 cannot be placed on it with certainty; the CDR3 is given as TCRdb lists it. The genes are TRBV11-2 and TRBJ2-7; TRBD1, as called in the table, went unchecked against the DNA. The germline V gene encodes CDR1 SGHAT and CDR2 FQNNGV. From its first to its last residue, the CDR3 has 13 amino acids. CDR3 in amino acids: CASSQRPGGARYI.

The CDR3 is CASSIQRSSGRGTDTQYF. CDR3 sequence (DNA): TGTGCCAGCAGCATCCAACGAAGTAGCGGGAGGGGCACAGATACGCAGTATTTT. This chain uses TRBV9 with TRBJ2-3; 11 nucleotides align to TRBD2. V shed 4 bases and J 1 base; nucleotides not matched to a gene: 11. In germline, CDR1 is SGDLS, CDR2 YYNGEE. This CDR3 comprises 18 residues.

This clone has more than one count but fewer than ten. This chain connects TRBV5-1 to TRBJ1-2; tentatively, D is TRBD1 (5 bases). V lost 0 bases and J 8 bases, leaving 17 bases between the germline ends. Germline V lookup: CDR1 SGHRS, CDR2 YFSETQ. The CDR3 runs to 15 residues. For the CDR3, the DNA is TGCGCCAGCAGCTTGGTGCTCTCAGGGCCCGGCGGCTACACCTTC. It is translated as CASSLVLSGPGGYTF.

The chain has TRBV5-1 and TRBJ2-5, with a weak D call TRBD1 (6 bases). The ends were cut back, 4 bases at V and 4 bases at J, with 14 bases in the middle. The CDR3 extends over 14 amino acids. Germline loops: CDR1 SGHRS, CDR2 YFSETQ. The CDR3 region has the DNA TGCGCCAGCAGCCTAAGCACACAGGGAGAGACCCAGTACTTC. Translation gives CASSLSTQGETQYF. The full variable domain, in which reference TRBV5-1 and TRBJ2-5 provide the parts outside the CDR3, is KAGVTQTPRYLIKTRGQQVTLSCSPISGHRSVSWYQQTPGQGLQFLFEYFSETQRNKGNFPGRFSGRQFSNSRSEMNVSTLELGDSALYLCASSLSTQGETQYFGPGTRLLVL.

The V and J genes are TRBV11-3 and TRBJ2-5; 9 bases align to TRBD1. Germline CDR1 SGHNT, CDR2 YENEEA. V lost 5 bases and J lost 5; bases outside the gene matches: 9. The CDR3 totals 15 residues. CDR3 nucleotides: TGTGCCAGCAGCCCAGGGACAGGGCTCGTGGAGACCCAGTACTTC. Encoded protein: CASSPGTGLVETQYF.

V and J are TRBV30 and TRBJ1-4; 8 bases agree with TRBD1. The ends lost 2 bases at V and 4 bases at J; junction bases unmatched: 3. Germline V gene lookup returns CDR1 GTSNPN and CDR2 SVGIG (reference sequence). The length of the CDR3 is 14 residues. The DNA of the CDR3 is TGTGCCTGGAGTCGGACAGGGAATAATGAAAAACTGTTTTTT. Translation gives CAWSRTGNNEKLFF. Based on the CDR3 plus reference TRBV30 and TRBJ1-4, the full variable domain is SQTIHQWPATLVQPVGSPLSLECTVEGTSNPNLYWYRQAAGRGLQLLFYSVGIGQISSEVPQNLSASRPQDRQFILSSKKLLLSDSGFYLCAWSRTGNNEKLFFGSGTQLSVL.

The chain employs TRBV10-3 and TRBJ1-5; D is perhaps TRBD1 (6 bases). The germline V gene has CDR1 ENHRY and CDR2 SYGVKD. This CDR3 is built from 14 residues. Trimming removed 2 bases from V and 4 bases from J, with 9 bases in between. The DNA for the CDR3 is TGTGCCATCAGTGAGGTTACAGGGAATCAGCCCCAGCATTTT. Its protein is CAISEVTGNQPQHF.

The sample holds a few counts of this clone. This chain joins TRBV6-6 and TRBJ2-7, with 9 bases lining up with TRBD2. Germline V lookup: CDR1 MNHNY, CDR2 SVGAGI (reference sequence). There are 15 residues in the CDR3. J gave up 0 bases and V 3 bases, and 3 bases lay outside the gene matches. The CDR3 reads CASSYKAGGSYEQYF. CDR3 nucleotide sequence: TGTGCCAGCAGTTATAAAGCGGGAGGCTCCTACGAGCAGTACTTC.

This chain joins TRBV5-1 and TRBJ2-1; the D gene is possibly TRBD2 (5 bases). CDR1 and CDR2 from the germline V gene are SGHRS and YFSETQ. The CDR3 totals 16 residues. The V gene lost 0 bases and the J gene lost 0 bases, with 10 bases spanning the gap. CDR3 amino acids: CASSLVSGSSYNEQFF. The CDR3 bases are TGCGCCAGCAGCTTGGTTTCGGGAAGCTCCTACAATGAGCAGTTCTTC.

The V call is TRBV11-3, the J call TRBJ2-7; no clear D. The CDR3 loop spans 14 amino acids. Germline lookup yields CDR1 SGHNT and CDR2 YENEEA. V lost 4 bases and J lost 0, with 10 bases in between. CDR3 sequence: CASSSLGGSYEQYF. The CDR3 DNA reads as TGTGCCAGCAGCTCCCTTGGCGGCTCCTACGAGCAGTACTTC.